This T cell receptor beta chain stems from a study of cytomegalovirus exposure and HLA in healthy donors. Germline CDR1 reads MDHEN; CDR2 reads SYDVKM. This CDR3 is 14 amino acids long. J gave up 2 bases and V 5 bases, and 5 bases lay outside the gene matches. Findings and limits, study-wide: Reports indicated that the classifier achieved high specificity and sensitivity in diagnosing cytomegalovirus status. Sequencing artifact likely explains a cluster of highly shared sequence variants. Across donors, sequencing depth was assumed by presence/absence analyses to be roughly uniform.

With regard to this clone: Its antigen is undetermined.

In the PCR, 60 Vbeta and 13 Jbeta primers were used. Clones were sequenced by immunoSEQ multiplex PCR, and TCRdb holds only the in-frame ones, with some missing. Found here are fewer than 250,000 clones, 75% to 85% of them singletons; the top ten hold roughly 13%. The source of this sequence is a woman aged 25 to 39 in good health and CMV-seropositive. The genes are TRBV28 and TRBJ2-5, with 7 bases that match TRBD2. The specimen sequenced was PBMCs. CDR3 loop: CASSPLAEQETQYF. DNA of the CDR3: TGTGCCAGCAGTCCCCTAGCGGAACAAGAGACCCAGTACTTC.